These 2 T cell receptor beta chains originate from one sample sequenced in a study of beta chain features in type 1 diabetes. cDNA synthesis used the whole RNA isolate, giving expressed TCRB sequences. Assay used: immunoSEQ multiplex PCR; TCRdb lists only in-frame clones, some missing. Of about 370,000 clones detected, 8.5% to 10% appear once; the ten largest clones hold less than 0.65%. General study findings and limits: In every one of the four CD4+ subsets, TCRB CDR3s were moderately but significantly shorter in Type 1 diabetes patients.

Their antigen targets remain unknown. The sample was central memory CD4+ T cells from blood. The receptors here all came from a man aged 25 to 45 with type 1 diabetes.

V usage is TRBV18 and J usage is TRBJ2-1; 8 bases align to TRBD1. Germline CDR1 is KGHSH and CDR2 is LQKENI. V gave up 5 bases and J gave up 9 bases; unmatched junction bases: 6. This CDR3 is 13 amino acids long. The chain's CDR3 is CASSIWTGTEQFF. The CDR3 DNA sequence: TGTGCCAGCTCAATATGGACAGGGACTGAGCAGTTCTTC. Together with reference TRBV18 and TRBJ2-1, the CDR3 gives the full variable domain: NAGVMQNPRHLVRRRGQEARLRCSPMKGHSHVYWYRQLPEEGLKFMVYLQKENIIDESGMPKERFSAEFPKEGPSILRIQQVVRGDSAAYFCASSIWTGTEQFFGPGTRLTVL.

The chain carries TRBV19 and TRBJ2-5; 13 nucleotides line up with TRBD2. With 7 bases clipped from V and 5 bases from J, the junction kept 7 bases outside the gene matches. CDR1 is LNHDA, CDR2 SQIVND, per germline (reference sequence). This CDR3 has 15 residues. CDR3 region: CASTKGLAGEETQYF. The CDR3 DNA follows: TGTGCCAGTACCAAAGGACTAGCGGGAGAGGAGACCCAGTACTTC.